This T cell receptor beta chain comes out of a study of vaccination effects on CD4 cells after COVID-19. V was shortened by 5 bases and J by 0 bases, with 22 bases between the two germline ends. This CDR3 has 19 amino acids. Germline CDR1 reads SEHNR; CDR2 reads FQNEAQ (reference sequence). The protocol was immunoSEQ multiplex PCR, while the TCRdb copy is restricted to in-frame clones and leaves out a portion. The sample contains about 46,000 clones, roughly 74% of which appear only once. Study-level points and caveats: By a late point after vaccination, infection- and vaccine-induced clones had shrunk markedly through clonal contraction.

Culture lasted about 10 days before CD4+ T cell isolation. Note on this clone: Its antigen is as yet unknown.

The source is a human donor who had a prior SARS-CoV-2 infection. The sequenced sample was CD4+ T cells from PBMCs cultured without peptide, obtained before COVID-19 vaccination. V and J are TRBV7-9 and TRBJ1-4; TRBD1 might be the D (6 bases). This chain's CDR3 is CASSPNYRDISATNEKLFF. The CDR3 DNA reads TGTGCCAGCAGCCCGAACTACCGGGACATAAGTGCAACTAATGAAAAACTGTTTTTT.